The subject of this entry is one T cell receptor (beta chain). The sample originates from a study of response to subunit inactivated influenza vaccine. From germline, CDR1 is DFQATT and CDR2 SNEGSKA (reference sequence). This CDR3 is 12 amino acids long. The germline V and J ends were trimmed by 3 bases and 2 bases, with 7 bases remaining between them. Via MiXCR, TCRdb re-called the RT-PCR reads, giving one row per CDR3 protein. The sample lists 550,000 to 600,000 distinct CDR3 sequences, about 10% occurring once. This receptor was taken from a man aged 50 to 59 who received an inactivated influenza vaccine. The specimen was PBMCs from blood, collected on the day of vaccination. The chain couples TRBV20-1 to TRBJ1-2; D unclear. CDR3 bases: TGCAGTGCTAGGACACAGAACTATGGCTACACCTTC. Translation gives CSARTQNYGYTF.